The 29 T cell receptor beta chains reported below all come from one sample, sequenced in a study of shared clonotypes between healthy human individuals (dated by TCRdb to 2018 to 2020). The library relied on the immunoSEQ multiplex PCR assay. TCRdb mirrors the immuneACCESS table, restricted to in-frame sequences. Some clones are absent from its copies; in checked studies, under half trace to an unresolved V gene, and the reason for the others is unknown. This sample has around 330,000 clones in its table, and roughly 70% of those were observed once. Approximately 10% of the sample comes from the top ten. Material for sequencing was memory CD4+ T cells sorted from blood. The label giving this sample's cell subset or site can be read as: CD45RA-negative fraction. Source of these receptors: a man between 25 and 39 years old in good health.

CDR3 nucleotides: TGTGCCAGCAGCCGACTATCGGTCCAAGAGACCCAGTACTTC. Protein: CASSRLSVQETQYF. The chain combines TRBV14 with TRBJ2-5; possible D gene TRBD2, 5 bases. Deletions cut 4 bases from V and 1 base from J, with 10 bases between. The germline V gene has CDR1 SGHDN and CDR2 FVKESK. This CDR3 contains 14 residues.

The CDR3 DNA reads TGTGCCAGCAGCTCCACCCCCGGGAGGAGGTCAGATACGCAGTATTTT. Amino acid sequence: CASSSTPGRRSDTQYF. V gene TRBV5-6 combines with J gene TRBJ2-3; 7 bases are a match to TRBD2. Germline assignment: CDR1 SGHDT and CDR2 YYEEEE. CDR3 length equals 16 residues. The junction had 11 bases not matched to a gene; V was cut back by 3 bases and J by 4 bases.

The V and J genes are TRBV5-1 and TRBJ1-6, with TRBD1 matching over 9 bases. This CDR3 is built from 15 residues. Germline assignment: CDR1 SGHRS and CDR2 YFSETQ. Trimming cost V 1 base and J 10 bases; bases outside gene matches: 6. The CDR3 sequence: CASSLFRDRESPLHF. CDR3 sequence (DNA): TGCGCCAGCAGCTTGTTCAGGGACAGGGAATCACCCCTCCACTTT.

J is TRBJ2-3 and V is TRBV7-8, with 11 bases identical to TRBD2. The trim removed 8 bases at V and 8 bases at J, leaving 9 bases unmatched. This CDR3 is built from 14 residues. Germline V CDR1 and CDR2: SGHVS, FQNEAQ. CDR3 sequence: CASGKTSGVGTQYF. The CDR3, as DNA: TGTGCCAGCGGCAAGACTAGCGGGGTGGGTACGCAGTATTTT. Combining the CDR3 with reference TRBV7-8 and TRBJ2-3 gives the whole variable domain GAGVSQSPRYKVAKRGQDVALRCDPISGHVSLFWYQQALGQGPEFLTYFQNEAQLDKSGLPSDRFFAERPEGSVSTLKIQRTQQEDSAVYLCASGKTSGVGTQYFGPGTRLTVL.

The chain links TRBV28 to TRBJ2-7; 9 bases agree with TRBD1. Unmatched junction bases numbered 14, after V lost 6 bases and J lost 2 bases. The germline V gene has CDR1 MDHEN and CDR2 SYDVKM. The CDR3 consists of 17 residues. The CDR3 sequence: CASRTYRGRGNPYEQYF. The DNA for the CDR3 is TGTGCCAGCAGAACTTACAGGGGGCGAGGGAATCCCTACGAGCAGTACTTC.

The CDR3 loop is CASSDTMGQGKYEQYF. The CDR3 region has the DNA TGCGCCAGCAGCGACACTATGGGACAGGGGAAGTACGAGCAGTACTTC. V and J are TRBV10-2 and TRBJ2-7; 10 nucleotides line up with TRBD1. Germline CDR1 reads WSHSY; CDR2 reads SAAADI. V lost 6 bases, J lost 4 bases, and 12 bases stayed unmatched. The length of the CDR3 is 16 residues.

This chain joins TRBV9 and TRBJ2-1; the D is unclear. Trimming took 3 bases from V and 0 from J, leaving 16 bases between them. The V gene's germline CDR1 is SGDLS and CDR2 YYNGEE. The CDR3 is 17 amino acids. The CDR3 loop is CASSESRHPSSYNEQFF. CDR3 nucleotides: TGTGCCAGCAGCGAGTCAAGACACCCTAGCTCCTACAATGAGCAGTTCTTC.

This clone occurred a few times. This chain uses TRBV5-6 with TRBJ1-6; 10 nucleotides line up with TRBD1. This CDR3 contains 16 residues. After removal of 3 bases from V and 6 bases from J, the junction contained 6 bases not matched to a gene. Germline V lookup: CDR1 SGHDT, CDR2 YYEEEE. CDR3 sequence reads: CASSSDRGLLNSPLHF. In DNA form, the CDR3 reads TGTGCCAGCAGCTCAGACAGGGGGCTCCTTAATTCACCCCTCCACTTT.

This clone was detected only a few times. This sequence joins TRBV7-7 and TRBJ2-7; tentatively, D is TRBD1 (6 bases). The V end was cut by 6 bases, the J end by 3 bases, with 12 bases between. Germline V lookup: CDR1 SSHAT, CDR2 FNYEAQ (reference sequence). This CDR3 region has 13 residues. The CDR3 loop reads CASSSGAGYEQYF. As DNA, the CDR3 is TGTGCCAGCAGTTCAGGGGCAGGCTACGAGCAGTACTTC. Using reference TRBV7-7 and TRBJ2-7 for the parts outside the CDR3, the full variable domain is GAGVSQSPRYKVTKRGQDVTLRCDPISSHATLYWYQQALGQGPEFLTYFNYEAQPDKSGLPSDRFSAERPEGSISTLTIQRTEQRDSAMYRCASSSGAGYEQYFGPGTRLTVT.

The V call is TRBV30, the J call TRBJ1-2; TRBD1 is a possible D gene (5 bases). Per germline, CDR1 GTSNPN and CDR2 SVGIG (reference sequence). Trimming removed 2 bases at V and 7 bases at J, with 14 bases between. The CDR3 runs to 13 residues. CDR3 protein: CAWSFRGVGGYTF. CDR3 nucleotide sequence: TGTGCCTGGAGTTTTAGGGGTGTGGGTGGCTACACCTTC.

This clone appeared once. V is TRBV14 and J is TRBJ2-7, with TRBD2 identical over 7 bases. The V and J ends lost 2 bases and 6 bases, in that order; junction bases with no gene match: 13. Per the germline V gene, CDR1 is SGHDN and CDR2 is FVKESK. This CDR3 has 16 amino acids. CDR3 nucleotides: TGTGCCAGCAGCCAACGAACCGGGACTAAGGGCGGCGAGCAGTACTTC. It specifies CASSQRTGTKGGEQYF.

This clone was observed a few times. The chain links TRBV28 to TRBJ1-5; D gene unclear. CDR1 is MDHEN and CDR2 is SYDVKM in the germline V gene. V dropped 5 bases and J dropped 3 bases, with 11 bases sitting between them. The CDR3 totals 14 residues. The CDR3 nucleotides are TGTGCCAGCAGTCACGGGAGGAACAATCAGCCCCAGCATTTT. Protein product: CASSHGRNNQPQHF.

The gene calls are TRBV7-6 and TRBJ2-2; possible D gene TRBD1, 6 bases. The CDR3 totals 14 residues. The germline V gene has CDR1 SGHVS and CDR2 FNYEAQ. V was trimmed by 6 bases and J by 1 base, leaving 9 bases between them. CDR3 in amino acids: CASRLTGNTGELFF. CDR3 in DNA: TGTGCCAGCAGGTTGACAGGGAACACCGGGGAGCTGTTTTTT.

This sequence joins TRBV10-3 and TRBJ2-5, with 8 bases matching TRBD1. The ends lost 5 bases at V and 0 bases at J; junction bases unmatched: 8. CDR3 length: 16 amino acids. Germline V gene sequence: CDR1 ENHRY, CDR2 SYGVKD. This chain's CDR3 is CAISRGTGGYQETQYF. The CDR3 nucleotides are TGTGCCATCAGTCGAGGGACAGGAGGGTACCAAGAGACCCAGTACTTC.

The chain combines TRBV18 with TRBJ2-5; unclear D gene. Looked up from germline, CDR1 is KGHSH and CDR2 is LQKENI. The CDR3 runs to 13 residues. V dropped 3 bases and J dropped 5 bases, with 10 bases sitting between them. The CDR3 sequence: CASSPPVRETQYF. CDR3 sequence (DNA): TGTGCCAGCTCACCCCCGGTGCGGGAGACCCAGTACTTC. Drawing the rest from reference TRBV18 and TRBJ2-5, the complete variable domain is NAGVMQNPRHLVRRRGQEARLRCSPMKGHSHVYWYRQLPEEGLKFMVYLQKENIIDESGMPKERFSAEFPKEGPSILRIQQVVRGDSAAYFCASSPPVRETQYFGPGTRLLVL.

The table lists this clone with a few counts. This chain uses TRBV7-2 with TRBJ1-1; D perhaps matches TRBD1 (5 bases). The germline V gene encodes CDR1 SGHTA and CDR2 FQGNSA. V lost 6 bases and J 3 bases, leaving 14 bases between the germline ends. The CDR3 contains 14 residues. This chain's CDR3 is CASSQGPQDTEAFF. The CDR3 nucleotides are TGTGCCAGCAGTCAGGGTCCTCAAGACACTGAAGCTTTCTTT. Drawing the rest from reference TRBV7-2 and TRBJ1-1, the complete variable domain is GAGVSQSPSNKVTEKGKDVELRCDPISGHTALYWYRQSLGQGLEFLIYFQGNSAPDKSGLPSDRFSAERTGGSVSTLTIQRTQQEDSAVYLCASSQGPQDTEAFFGQGTRLTVV.

Here the CDR3 reads CASSLTGLGGHEQYF. CDR3 sequence (DNA): TGTGCCAGCAGCTTAACGGGACTAGGCGGCCACGAGCAGTACTTC. V and J are TRBV7-3 and TRBJ2-7; 8 bases are a match to TRBD2. The CDR3 runs to 15 residues. Trimming took 0 bases from V and 5 from J; bases not matched to a gene: 6. CDR1 is SGHTA and CDR2 is FQGTGA in the germline V gene.

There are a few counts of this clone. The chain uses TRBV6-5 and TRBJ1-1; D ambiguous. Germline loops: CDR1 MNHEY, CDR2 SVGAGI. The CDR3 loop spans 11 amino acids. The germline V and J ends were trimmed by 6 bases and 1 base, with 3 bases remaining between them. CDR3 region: CASRSNTEAFF. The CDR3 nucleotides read TGTGCCAGCAGATCGAACACTGAAGCTTTCTTT.

Here the CDR3 reads CATSDSSGANVLTF. In DNA form, the CDR3 reads TGCGCCACCTCGGACAGCTCTGGGGCCAACGTCCTGACTTTC. The V call is TRBV5-1, the J call TRBJ2-6, with D possibly matching TRBD1 (6 bases). Germline CDR1 is SGHRS and CDR2 is YFSETQ. V was cut by 9 bases and J by 0 bases, with 10 bases left in between. The CDR3 totals 14 residues.

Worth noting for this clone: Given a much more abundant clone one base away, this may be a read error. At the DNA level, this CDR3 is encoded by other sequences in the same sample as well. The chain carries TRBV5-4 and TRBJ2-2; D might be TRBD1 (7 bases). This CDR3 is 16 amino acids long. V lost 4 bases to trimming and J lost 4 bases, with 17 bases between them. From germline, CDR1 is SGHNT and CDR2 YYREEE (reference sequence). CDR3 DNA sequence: TGTGCCAGCAGCGCAGTACAGGGGCGGGGCACCGGGGAGCTGTTTTTT. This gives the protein CASSAVQGRGTGELFF.

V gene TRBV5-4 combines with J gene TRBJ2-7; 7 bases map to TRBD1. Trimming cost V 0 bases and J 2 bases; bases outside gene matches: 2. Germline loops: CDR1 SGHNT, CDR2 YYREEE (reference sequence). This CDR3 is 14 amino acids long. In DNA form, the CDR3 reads TGTGCCAGCAGCTTGGGGGGACAGCCCTACGAGCAGTACTTC. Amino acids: CASSLGGQPYEQYF.

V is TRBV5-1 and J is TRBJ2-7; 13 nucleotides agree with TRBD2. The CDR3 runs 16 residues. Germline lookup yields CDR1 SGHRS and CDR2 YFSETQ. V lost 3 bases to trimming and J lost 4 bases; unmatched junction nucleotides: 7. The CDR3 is CASSWTLAGGGYEQYF. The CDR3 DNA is TGCGCCAGCAGCTGGACACTAGCGGGAGGGGGTTACGAGCAGTACTTC.

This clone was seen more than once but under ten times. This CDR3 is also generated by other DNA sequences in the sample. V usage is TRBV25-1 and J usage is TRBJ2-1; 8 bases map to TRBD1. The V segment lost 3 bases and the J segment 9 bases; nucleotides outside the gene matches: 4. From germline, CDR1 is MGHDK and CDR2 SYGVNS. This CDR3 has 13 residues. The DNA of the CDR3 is TGTGCCAGCAGTGAGACAGGGGCAGGTGAGCAGTTCTTC. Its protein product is CASSETGAGEQFF.

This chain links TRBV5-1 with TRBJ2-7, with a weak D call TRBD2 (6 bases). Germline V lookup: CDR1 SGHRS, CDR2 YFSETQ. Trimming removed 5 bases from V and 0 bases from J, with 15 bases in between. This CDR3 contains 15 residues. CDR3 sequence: CASRVGLSVSYEQYF. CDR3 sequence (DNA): TGCGCCAGCAGGGTGGGACTCAGCGTCTCCTACGAGCAGTACTTC.

CDR3: CASSLGSGAASYEQYF. Written as DNA, the CDR3 is TGTGCCAGCAGCTTAGGCTCGGGAGCAGCTTCCTACGAGCAGTACTTC. The chain employs TRBV7-2 and TRBJ2-7; D may be TRBD2 (6 bases). The germline CDR1 and CDR2 sequences are SGHTA and FQGNSA. V shed 1 base and J shed 1 base, with 14 bases lying between them. This CDR3 spans 16 amino acids.

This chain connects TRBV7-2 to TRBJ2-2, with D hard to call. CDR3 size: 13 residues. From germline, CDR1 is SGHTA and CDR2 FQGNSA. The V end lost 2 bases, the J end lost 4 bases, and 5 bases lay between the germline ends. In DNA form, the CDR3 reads TGTGCCAGCAGCTTATTTAGCACCGGGGAGCTGTTTTTT. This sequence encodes CASSLFSTGELFF.

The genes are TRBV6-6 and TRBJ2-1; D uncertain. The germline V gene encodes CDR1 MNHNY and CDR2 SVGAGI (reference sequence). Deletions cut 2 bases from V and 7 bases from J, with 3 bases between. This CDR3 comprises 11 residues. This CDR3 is CASSYANEQFF. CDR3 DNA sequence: TGTGCCAGCAGTTACGCAAATGAGCAGTTCTTC.

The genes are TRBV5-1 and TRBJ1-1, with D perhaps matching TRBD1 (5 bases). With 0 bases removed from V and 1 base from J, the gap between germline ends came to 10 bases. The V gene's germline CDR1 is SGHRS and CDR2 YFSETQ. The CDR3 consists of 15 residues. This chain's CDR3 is CASSLVGTENTEAFF. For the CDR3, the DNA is TGCGCCAGCAGCTTGGTGGGGACGGAGAACACTGAAGCTTTCTTT. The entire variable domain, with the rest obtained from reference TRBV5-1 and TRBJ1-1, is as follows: KAGVTQTPRYLIKTRGQQVTLSCSPISGHRSVSWYQQTPGQGLQFLFEYFSETQRNKGNFPGRFSGRQFSNSRSEMNVSTLELGDSALYLCASSLVGTENTEAFFGQGTRLTVV.

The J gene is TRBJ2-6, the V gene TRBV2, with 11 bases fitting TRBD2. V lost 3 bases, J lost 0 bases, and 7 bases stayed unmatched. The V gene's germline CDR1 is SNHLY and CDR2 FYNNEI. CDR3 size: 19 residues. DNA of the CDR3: TGTGCCAGCAGTGATCTTCTAGCGGGAGGCCTCTCTGGGGCCAACGTCCTGACTTTC. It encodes CASSDLLAGGLSGANVLTF.